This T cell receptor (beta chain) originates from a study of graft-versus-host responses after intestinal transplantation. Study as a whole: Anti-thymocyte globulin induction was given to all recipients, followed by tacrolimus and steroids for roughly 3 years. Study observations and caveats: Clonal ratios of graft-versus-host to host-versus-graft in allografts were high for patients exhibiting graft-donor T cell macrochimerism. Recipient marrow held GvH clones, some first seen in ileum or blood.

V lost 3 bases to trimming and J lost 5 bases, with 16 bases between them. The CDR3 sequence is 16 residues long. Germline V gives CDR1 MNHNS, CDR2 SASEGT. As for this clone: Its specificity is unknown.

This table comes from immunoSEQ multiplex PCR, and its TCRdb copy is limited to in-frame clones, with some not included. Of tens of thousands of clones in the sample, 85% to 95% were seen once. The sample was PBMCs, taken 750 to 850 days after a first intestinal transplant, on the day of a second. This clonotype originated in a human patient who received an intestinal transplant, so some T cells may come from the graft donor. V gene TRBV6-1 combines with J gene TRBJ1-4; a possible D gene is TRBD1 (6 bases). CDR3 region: CASSDNTRGGNEKLFF. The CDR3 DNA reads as TGTGCCAGCAGTGATAACACCAGGGGAGGGAATGAAAAACTGTTTTTT.